This T cell receptor beta chain was sequenced for a study of spatial heterogeneity in lung cancer. Turning to the study itself: Sequences of the beta chain were consistently detected in greater numbers than alpha-chain sequences. Study-wide points: Tumor mutation count correlated with how many alpha and beta TCRs expanded intratumorally. In tumor T cells, estimated coverage reached roughly 6.8% for alpha chains and approximately 12% for beta chains.

Every cDNA TCR molecule received its own unique molecular identifier. TCRdb redid the calling of the 5' RACE reads with MiXCR, one entry per CDR3 protein. The sample includes around 9,200 distinct CDR3 sequences, more than 4.5% of them seen just once. Time point denoted: sample taken at primary tumor resection. In its sample, this clonotype is medium-sized. Its specificity is unknown. CDR1 is LGHDT, CDR2 YNNKEL, per germline (reference sequence). Trimming shortened V by 3 bases and J by 7 bases, and 13 bases separated the two germline ends. CDR3 length: 14 amino acids. The TCR sequence derives from a female donor with early-stage non-small cell lung cancer. The V and J genes are TRBV3-1 and TRBJ2-1; D is perhaps TRBD2 (5 bases). The specimen comprised lung tumor tissue, sampled at surgery. CDR3 amino acids: CASSQRESFNEQFF. Here the CDR3 DNA reads TGTGCCAGCAGCCAGAGGGAGAGCTTTAATGAGCAGTTCTTC.